The entry below gives a single T cell receptor beta chain sequence along with its context. The CDR3 runs to 17 residues. Germline V gene sequence: CDR1 SGHNT, CDR2 YYREEE (reference sequence). Unmatched junction bases numbered 11, after V lost 3 bases and J lost 9 bases. Sequenced by immunoSEQ multiplex PCR; TCRdb stores in-frame clones only, minus some. The sample includes roughly 71,000 clones, approximately 90% of them seen just once. The data were obtained in a study of T cell changes during pregnancy in multiple sclerosis. This sequence originates from a female donor in good health, enrolled as a control in a pregnancy study. V is TRBV5-4 and J is TRBJ2-2, with TRBD2 matching over 13 bases. The sequencing used peripheral blood, collected in the first trimester of pregnancy. DNA for the CDR3: TGTGCCAGCAGCTCCGGGACTAGCGGGAAGGTCGGGAGGGAGCTGTTTTTT. The encoded protein is CASSSGTSGKVGRELFF.